The TCR beta chain under discussion was sequenced for a study of T cells in Graves' hyperthyroidism and ophthalmopathy (dated by TCRdb to between 2017 and 2020). With regard to the full study: Peripheral blood samples were taken at the time of initial diagnosis, prior to any treatment. To identify distinguishing TCR V-J signatures, a discovery cohort of some 99 patients was used, comprising fewer than 45 with Graves' ophthalmopathy and some 60 with stable Graves' hyperthyroidism. Whether ophthalmopathy could be predicted prospectively was tested in an independent validation cohort made up of roughly 19 hyperthyroidism patients plus 17 patients who later progressed to ophthalmopathy. The roughly 99 discovery patients were divided at random into training and test sets in a 7:3 ratio. The study also compared thyroid tissue and blood T-cell repertoires from five or six Graves' hyperthyroidism patients. After blood sampling, hyperthyroidism patients were treated with methimazole at a starting dose of 30 mg daily, and ophthalmopathy patients were treated with high-dose intravenous methylprednisolone. The paper describes TCR Vbeta CDR3 sequencing of 130 to 150 peripheral blood samples, made up of around 41 ophthalmopathy patients, 70 to 80 hyperthyroidism patients and roughly 17 progressor patients. Results and caveats for the whole study, not just this receptor: In cross-validation, a model built on a 13 V-J signature told ophthalmopathy apart from stable hyperthyroidism with approximately 90% sensitivity and roughly 82% specificity, and in testing the same model reached 80%/75%. In validation, the model predicted progression to ophthalmopathy a median of about 6.8 months before onset, with over 60% sensitivity and 72.22% specificity. No statistical method was used to fix the sample size in advance, and group allocation was not hidden from the investigators. Blood samples also contained most of the expanded thyroid clonotypes (frequency above 0.001), which suggests that blood repertoires may reflect thyroid immune responses.

This clonotype was seen at least ten times. No antigen is known for it. No per-base quality is available; no much larger clone lies one base away. Amplification of TCR beta CDR3 regions was carried out from RNA transcripts. A first-round RT-PCR of the TCR CDR3 used the HTBI primer set with the Qiagen OneStep RT-PCR kit. Libraries were constructed in a second round of multiplex PCR, after which size selection and purification were performed. Sequencing of the libraries was done on an Illumina HiSeq2000 using paired-end 100 bp reads. Per the source publication's procedure: SOAPnuke was used to process the raw data, throwing out any read that contained adapters or uncalled bases, had a mean Phred below 15, or lacked an exact constant-primer or identifier match. High-quality paired reads were merged using COPE v1.2.5, and each unique nucleotide sequence was defined as a clonotype. MiTCR v1.1 was used to align the clonotypes against IMGT TRBV, TRBD and TRBJ reference segments. Only V-J combinations with frequency above 0.0001, covering about 99% of repertoires, were analysed. A TCS score was defined as the ratio of F50 (clonal expansion) to E x V (chaos), with BLOSUM62-based TCRdist applied between CDR3 peptides within each V-J. Welch's t-statistics and random forest reduced 500 to 550 V-J features to around 14, which were used in a naive Bayes classifier (R e1071). Starting from the raw public reads, TCRdb applied fastp trimming at Q25, assembled clones with MiXCR and retained in-frame beta chains. Each entry merges the rows of one CDR3 protein and shows their most common DNA and genes. V and J calls and clone size were set by TCRdb, not the authors. The table for this sample lists 490,000 or so distinct CDR3 sequences; nearly 20% of them were counted only once. The biggest ten clones account for 47% of the sample.

Moderately to severely active disease, a Clinical Activity Score of at least 3, a NOSPECS grade of at least 4, and a duration under 3 months were present in ophthalmopathy patients. Exclusion was applied to patients with uncontrolled infections, other autoimmune diseases, pregnancy or lactation. Clinical symptoms, serum thyroxine and TRAb, thyroid ultrasound, and orbital computed tomography formed the basis for the diagnoses. PBMCs were isolated from about 9.2 ml of fresh peripheral blood by Ficoll-Paque density gradient centrifugation. Trizol reagent was used to extract total RNA, and RNA quality was then checked on an Agilent 2100 Bioanalyzer. The germline V gene gives CDR1 as SNHLY and CDR2 as FYNNEI. Trimming accounts for 6 bases at V and 4 bases at J, while the number of junction bases matched to no gene is 9. The CDR3 sequence holds 16 residues, the cysteine and phenylalanine included. Here the CDR3 DNA is all that survives: 48 bases in frame from base 1.

This chain is built from TRBV2 and TRBJ1-2, with 12 junctional bases fitting TRBD1. The receptor was isolated from a man aged 35 to 55 with Graves' ophthalmopathy. The sequenced material came from blood. CDR3 region: CASSQRDRGHSYGYTF. The DNA sequence is TGTGCCAGCAGCCAAAGGGACAGGGGGCACAGCTATGGCTACACCTTC.